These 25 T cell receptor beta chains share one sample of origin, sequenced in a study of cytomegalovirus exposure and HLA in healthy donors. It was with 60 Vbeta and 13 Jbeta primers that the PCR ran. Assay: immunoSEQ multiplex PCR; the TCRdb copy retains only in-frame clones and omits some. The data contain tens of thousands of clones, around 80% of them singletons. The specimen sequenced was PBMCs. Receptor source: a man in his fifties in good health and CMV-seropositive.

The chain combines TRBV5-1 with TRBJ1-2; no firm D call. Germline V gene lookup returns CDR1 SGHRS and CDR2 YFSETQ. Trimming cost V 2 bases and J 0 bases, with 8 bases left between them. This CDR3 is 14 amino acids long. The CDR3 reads CASSFYGANYGYTF. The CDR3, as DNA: TGCGCCAGCAGCTTTTACGGAGCTAACTATGGCTACACCTTC.

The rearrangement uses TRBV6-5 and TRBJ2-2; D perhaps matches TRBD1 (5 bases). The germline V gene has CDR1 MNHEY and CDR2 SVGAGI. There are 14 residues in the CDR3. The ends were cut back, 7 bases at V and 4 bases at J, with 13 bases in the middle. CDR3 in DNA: TGTGCCAGCAACACAGGAGAGCCCACCGGGGAGCTGTTTTTT. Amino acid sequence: CASNTGEPTGELFF.

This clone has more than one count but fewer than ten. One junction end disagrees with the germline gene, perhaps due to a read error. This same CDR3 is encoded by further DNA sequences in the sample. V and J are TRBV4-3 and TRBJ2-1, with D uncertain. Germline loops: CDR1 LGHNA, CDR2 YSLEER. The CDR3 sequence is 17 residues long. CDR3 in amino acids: CASSQHIIVLIYHEPFF. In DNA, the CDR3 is TGCGCCAGCAGCCAACATATCATCGTACTCATCTACCATGAGCCGTTCTTC.

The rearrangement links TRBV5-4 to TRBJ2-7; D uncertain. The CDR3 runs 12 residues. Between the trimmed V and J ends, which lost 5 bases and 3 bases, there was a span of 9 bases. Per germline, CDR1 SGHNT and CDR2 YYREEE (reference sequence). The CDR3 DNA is TGTGCCAGCAGTTACCACAGCTACGAGCAGTACTTC. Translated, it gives CASSYHSYEQYF.

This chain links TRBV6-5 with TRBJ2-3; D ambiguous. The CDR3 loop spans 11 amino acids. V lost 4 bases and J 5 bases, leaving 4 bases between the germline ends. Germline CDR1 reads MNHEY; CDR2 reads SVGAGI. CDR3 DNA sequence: TGTGCCAGCAGTTCTCGAGATACGCAGTATTTT. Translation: CASSSRDTQYF.

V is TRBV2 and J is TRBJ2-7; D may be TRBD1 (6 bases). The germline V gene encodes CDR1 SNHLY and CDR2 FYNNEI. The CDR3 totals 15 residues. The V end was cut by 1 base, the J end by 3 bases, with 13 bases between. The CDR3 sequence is CASSEGSGHHYEQYF. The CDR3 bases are TGTGCCAGCAGTGAAGGATCGGGACACCACTACGAGCAGTACTTC.

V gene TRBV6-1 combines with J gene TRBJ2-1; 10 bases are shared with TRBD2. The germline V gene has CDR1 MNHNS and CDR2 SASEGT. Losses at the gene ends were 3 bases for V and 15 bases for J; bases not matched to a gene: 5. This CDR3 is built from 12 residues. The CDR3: CASSELAGGGFF. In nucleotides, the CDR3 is TGTGCCAGCAGTGAGTTAGCGGGGGGAGGGTTCTTC.

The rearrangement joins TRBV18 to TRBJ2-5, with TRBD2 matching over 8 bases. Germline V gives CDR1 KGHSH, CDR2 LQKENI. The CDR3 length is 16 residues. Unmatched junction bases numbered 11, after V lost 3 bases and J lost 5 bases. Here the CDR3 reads CASSPRLSGTVETQYF. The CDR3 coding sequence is TGTGCCAGCTCACCTCGCCTTAGCGGGACGGTTGAGACCCAGTACTTC. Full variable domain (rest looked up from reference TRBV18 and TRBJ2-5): NAGVMQNPRHLVRRRGQEARLRCSPMKGHSHVYWYRQLPEEGLKFMVYLQKENIIDESGMPKERFSAEFPKEGPSILRIQQVVRGDSAAYFCASSPRLSGTVETQYFGPGTRLLVL.

The CDR3 bases are TGCGCCAGCAGCCGAGTAGCGGGAGGGGGCAATGAGCAGTTCTTC. Its translation: CASSRVAGGGNEQFF. This chain links TRBV5-1 with TRBJ2-1; 11 positions agree with TRBD2. The germline CDR1 and CDR2 sequences are SGHRS and YFSETQ. The CDR3 has 15 amino acids. V dropped 4 bases and J dropped 6; count of bases not matched to a gene: 6.

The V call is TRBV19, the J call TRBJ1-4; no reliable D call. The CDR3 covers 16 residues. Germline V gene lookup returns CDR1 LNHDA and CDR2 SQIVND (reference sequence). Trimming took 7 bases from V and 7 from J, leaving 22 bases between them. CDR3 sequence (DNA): TGTGCCAGTATAGATGAGGACTCTCAATTGGGTGAAAAACTGTTTTTT. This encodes CASIDEDSQLGEKLFF.

The CDR3 spells CASSQERGGYGYTF. CDR3 bases: TGCGCCAGCAGCCAAGAGAGGGGAGGCTATGGCTACACCTTC. The gene calls are TRBV4-3 and TRBJ1-2, with D possibly being TRBD1 (5 bases). The CDR3 contains 14 residues. Germline-derived CDR1 and CDR2 are LGHNA and YSLEER. V lost 0 bases and J lost 4, with 9 bases in between.

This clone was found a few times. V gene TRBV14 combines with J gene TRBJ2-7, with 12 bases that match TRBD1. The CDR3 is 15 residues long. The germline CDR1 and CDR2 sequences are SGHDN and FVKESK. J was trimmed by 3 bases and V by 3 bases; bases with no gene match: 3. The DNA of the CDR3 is TGTGCCAGCAGCCACCGGGACAGGGGGCTCTACGAGCAGTACTTC. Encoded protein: CASSHRDRGLYEQYF.

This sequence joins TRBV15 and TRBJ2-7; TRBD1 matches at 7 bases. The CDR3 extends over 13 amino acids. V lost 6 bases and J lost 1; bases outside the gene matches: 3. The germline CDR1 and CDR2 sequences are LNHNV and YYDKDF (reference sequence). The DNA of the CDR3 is TGTGCCACCAGACAGGGGCTATCCTACGAGCAGTACTTC. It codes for CATRQGLSYEQYF.

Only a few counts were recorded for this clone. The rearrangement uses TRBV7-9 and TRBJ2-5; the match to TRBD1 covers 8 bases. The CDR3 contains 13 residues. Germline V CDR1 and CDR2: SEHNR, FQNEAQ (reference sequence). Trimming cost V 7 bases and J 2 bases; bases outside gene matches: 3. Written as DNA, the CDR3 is TGTGCCAGCAACAGGGGGAAACAAGAGACCCAGTACTTC. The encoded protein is CASNRGKQETQYF.

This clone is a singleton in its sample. Written as DNA, the CDR3 is TGCGCCAGCAGCTTGGTACAGGGGGTCACCGGGGAGCTGTTTTTT. Protein product: CASSLVQGVTGELFF. The chain links TRBV5-1 to TRBJ2-2, with TRBD1 matching over 8 bases. The CDR3 length is 15 residues. Trimming took 0 bases from V and 4 from J; bases not matched to a gene: 2. CDR1 is SGHRS, CDR2 YFSETQ, per germline.

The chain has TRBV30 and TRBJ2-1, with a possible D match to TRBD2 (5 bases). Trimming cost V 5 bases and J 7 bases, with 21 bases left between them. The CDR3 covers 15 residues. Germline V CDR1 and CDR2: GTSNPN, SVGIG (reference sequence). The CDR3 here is CAWLGGSYRLNEQFF. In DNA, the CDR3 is TGTGCCTGGTTGGGTGGGAGTTATCGGTTGAATGAGCAGTTCTTC.

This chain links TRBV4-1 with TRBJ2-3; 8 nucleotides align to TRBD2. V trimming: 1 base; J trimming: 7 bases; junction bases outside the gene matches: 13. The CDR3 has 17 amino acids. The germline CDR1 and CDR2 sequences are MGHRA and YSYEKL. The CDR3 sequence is CASSQGPAAGGRNTQYF. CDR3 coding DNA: TGCGCCAGCAGCCAAGGCCCCGCGGCGGGGGGACGGAATACGCAGTATTTT.

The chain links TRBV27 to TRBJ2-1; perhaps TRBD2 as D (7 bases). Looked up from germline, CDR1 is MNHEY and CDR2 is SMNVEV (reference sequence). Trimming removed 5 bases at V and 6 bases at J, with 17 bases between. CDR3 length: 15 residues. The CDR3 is CASSRLGGASNEQFF. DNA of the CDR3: TGTGCCAGCAGTCGCTTGGGGGGGGCCTCCAATGAGCAGTTCTTC.

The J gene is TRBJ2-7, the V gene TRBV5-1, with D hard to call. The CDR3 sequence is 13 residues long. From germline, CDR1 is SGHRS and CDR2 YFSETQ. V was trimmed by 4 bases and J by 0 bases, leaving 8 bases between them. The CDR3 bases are TGCGCCAGCAGCACTCGTAGCTCCTACGAGCAGTACTTC. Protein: CASSTRSSYEQYF.

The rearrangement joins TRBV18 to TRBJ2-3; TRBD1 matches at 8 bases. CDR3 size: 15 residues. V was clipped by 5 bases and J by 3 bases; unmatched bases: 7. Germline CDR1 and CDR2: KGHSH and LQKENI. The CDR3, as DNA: TGTGCCAGCTCATACAGGGGGGTGAGGACAGATACGCAGTATTTT. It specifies CASSYRGVRTDTQYF.

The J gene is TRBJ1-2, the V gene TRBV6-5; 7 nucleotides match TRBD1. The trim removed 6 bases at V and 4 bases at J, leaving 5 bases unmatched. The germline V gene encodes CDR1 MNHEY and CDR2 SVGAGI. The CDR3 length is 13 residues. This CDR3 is CASSKGQVYGYTF. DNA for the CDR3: TGTGCCAGCAGCAAAGGACAGGTCTATGGCTACACCTTC.

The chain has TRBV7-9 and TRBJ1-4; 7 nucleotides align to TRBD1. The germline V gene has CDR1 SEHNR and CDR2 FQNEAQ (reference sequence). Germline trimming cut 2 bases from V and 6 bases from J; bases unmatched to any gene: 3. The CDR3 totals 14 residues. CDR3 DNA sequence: TGTGCCAGCAGCTTAAGGGGGCTGGATGAAAAACTGTTTTTT. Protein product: CASSLRGLDEKLFF.

CDR3 in amino acids: CASSQDALAGGFGTNEQFF. CDR3 coding DNA: TGTGCCAGCAGCCAAGACGCGCTAGCGGGAGGGTTCGGTACCAATGAGCAGTTCTTC. The rearrangement joins TRBV4-2 to TRBJ2-1; 12 bases are shared with TRBD2. This CDR3 is 19 amino acids long. CDR1 LGHNA and CDR2 YNFKEQ come from the germline V gene. The J segment lost 6 bases and the V segment lost 0 bases, leaving 12 bases of the junction unmatched.

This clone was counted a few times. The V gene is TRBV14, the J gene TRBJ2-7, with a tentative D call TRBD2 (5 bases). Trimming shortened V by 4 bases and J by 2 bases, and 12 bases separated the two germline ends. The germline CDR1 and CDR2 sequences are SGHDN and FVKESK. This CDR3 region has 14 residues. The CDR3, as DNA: TGTGCCAGCAGCCCCCGACTATTCCCCTACGAGCAGTACTTC. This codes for CASSPRLFPYEQYF.

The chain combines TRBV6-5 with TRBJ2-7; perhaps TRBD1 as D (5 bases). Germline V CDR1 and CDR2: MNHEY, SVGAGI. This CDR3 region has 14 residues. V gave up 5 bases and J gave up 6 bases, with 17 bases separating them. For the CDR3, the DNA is TGTGCCAGCAGTGATTTTCAGGGCAACTCCGAGCAGTACTTC. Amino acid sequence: CASSDFQGNSEQYF.